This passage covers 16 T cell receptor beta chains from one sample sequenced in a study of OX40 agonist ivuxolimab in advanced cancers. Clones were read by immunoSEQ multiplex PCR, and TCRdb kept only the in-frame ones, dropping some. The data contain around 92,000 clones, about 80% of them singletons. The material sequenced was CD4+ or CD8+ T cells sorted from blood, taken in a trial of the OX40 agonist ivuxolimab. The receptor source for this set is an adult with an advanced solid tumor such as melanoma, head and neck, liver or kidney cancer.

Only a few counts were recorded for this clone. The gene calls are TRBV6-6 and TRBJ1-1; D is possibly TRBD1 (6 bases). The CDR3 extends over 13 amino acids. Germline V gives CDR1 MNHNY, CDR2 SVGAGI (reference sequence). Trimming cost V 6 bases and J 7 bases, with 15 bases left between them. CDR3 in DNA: TGTGCCAGCAGCCAAGACTTGACAGGTGAAGCTTTCTTT. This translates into CASSQDLTGEAFF.

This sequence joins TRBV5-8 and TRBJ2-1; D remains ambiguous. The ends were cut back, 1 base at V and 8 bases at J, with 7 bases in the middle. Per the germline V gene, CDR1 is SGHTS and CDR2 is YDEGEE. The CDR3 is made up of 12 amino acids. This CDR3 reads CASSLMGYEQFF. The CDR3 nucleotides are TGTGCCAGCAGCTTGATGGGGTATGAGCAGTTCTTC.

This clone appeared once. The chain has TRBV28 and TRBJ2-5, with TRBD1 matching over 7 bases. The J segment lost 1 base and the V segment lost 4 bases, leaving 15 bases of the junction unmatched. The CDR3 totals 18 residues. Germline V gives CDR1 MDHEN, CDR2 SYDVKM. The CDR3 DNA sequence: TGTGCCAGCAGTTACCAAGGCACGGGGACAGCCCCCCAAGAGACCCAGTACTTC. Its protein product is CASSYQGTGTAPQETQYF.

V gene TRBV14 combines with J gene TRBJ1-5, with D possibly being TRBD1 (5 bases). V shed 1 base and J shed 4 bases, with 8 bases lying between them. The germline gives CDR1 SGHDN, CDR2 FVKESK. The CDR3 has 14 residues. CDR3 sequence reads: CASSQAGRNQPQHF. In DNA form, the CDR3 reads TGTGCCAGCAGCCAAGCAGGGAGGAATCAGCCCCAGCATTTT.

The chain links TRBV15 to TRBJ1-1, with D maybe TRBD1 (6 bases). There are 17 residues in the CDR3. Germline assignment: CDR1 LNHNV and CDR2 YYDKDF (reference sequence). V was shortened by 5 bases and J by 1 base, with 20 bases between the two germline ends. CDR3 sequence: CATSDLKVGAGNTEAFF. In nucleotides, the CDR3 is TGTGCCACCAGCGACCTCAAGGTGGGGGCAGGGAACACTGAAGCTTTCTTT.

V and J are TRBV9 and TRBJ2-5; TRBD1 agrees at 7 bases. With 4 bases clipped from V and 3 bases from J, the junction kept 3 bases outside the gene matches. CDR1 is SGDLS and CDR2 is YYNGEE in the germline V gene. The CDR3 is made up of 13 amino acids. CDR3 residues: CASSTGVEETQYF. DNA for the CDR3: TGTGCCAGCAGCACAGGGGTTGAAGAGACCCAGTACTTC.

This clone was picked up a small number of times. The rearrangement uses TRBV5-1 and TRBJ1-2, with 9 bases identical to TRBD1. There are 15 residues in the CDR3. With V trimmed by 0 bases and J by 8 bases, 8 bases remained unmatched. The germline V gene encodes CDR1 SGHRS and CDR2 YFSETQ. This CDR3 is CASSLVQGAGGGYTF. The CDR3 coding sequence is TGCGCCAGCAGCTTGGTACAGGGGGCAGGAGGAGGCTACACCTTC.

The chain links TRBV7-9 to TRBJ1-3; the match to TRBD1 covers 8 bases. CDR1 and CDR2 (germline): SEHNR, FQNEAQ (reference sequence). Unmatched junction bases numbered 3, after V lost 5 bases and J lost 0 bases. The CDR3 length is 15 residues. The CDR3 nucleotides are TGTGCCAGCAGCCCAGGGGGCTACTCTGGAAACACCATATATTTT. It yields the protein CASSPGGYSGNTIYF.

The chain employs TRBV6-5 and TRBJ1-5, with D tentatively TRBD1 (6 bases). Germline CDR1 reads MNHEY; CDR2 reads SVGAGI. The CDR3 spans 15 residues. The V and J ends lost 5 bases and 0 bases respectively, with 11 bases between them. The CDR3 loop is CASSRTVYSNQPQHF. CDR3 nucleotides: TGTGCCAGCAGTCGGACAGTTTATAGCAATCAGCCCCAGCATTTT.

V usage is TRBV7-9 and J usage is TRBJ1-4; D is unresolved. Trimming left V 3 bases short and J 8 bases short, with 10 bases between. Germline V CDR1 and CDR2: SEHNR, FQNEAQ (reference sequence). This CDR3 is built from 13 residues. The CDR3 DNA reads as TGTGCCAGCAGCTTGGAGGCTGAGGAAAAACTGTTTTTT. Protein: CASSLEAEEKLFF.

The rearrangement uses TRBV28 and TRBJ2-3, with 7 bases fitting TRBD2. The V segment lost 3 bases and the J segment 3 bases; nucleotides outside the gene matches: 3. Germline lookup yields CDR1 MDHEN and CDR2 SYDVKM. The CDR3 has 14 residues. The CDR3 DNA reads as TGTGCCAGCAGTTTGTGGGGGGGGACAGATACGCAGTATTTT. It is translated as CASSLWGGTDTQYF.

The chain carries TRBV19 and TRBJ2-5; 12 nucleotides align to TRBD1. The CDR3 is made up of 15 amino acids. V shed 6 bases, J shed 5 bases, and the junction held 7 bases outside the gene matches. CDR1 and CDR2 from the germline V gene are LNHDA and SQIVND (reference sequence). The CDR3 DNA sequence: TGTGCCAGTAGCCAGGGACAGGGGGCCGTGGAGACCCAGTACTTC. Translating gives CASSQGQGAVETQYF.

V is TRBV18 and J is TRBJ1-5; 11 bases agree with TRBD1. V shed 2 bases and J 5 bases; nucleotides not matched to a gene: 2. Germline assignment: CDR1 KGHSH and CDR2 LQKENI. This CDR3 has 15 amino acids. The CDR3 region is CASSPGQGADQPQHF. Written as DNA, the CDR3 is TGTGCCAGCTCACCAGGACAGGGGGCCGATCAGCCCCAGCATTTT.

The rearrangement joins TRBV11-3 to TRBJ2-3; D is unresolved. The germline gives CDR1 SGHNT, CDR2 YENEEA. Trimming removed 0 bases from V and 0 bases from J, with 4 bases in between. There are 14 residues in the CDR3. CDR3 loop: CASSLDGSTDTQYF. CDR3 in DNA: TGTGCCAGCAGCTTAGACGGAAGCACAGATACGCAGTATTTT.

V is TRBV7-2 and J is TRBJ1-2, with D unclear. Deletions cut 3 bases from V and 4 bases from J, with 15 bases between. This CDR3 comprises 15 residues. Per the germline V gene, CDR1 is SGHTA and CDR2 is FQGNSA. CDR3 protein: CASSFIGFGGYGYTF. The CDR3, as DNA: TGTGCCAGCAGCTTTATAGGCTTTGGAGGCTATGGCTACACCTTC.

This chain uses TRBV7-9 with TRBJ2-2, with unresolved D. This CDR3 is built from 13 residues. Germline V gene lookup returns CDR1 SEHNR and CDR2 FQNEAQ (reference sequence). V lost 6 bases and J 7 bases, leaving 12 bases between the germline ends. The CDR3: CASSPDWSGELFF. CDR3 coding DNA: TGTGCCAGCAGTCCCGACTGGAGCGGGGAGCTGTTTTTT. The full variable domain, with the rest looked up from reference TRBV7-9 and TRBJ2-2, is DTGVSQNPRHKITKRGQNVTFRCDPISEHNRLYWYRQTLGQGPEFLTYFQNEAQLEKSRLLSDRFSAERPKGSFSTLEIQRTEQGDSAMYLCASSPDWSGELFFGEGSRLTVL.